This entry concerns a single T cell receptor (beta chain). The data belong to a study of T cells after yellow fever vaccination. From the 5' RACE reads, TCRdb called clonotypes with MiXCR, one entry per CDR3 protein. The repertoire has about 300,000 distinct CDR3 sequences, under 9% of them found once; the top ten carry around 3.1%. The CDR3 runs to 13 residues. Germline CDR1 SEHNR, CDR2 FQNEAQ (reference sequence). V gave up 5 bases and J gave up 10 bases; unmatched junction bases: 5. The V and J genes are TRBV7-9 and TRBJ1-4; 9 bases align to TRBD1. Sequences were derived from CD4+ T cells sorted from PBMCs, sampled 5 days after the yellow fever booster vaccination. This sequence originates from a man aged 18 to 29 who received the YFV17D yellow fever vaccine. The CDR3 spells CASSPQGAGKLFF. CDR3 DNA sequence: TGTGCCAGCAGCCCACAGGGGGCAGGAAAACTGTTTTTT.